The clone carrying this TCR beta chain has ten or more counts. Its antigen is unidentified. This entry belongs to a study of T cell repertoires in cytomegalovirus infection. CDR3 size: 13 residues. Germline V gives CDR1 SNHLY, CDR2 FYNNEI. Trimming took 5 bases from V and 1 from J, leaving 8 bases between them. In TCRdb, the reads were re-called with MiXCR into one record per CDR3 protein. Found here are 680,000 or so distinct CDR3 sequences, roughly a third of them singletons; the top ten hold over 15%. The TCR comes from a human donor in good health (CMV status not recorded). Some clones in this sample may be carry-over from other donors' samples. The chain carries TRBV2 and TRBJ1-1; D is undetermined. Sequenced here: cultured PBMCs, sampled from culture after CMV antigen stimulation. The CDR3 DNA follows: TGTGCCAGCAGTAGACGGGAGAACACTGAAGCTTTCTTT. Translated: CASSRRENTEAFF.